Below are 27 T cell receptor beta chains sequenced from a single sample in a study of metastatic and nonmetastatic thyroid tumors. TCRdb recomputed clones from the PCR reads via MiXCR. The repertoire holds about 16,000 clones, with about 29% as singletons. Prior to thyroid surgery, none of the patients had received any treatment. The sequenced material came from tumor tissue. The source is a male donor with papillary thyroid cancer or a benign thyroid nodule (not recorded which). Some clones in this sample may be carry-over from other donors' samples.

In this sample, this clone turned up many times. This chain links TRBV3-1 with TRBJ2-1, with TRBD2 as a possible D gene (6 bases). The CDR3 is 17 residues long. Germline loops: CDR1 LGHDT, CDR2 YNNKEL (reference sequence). V lost 2 bases and J 6 bases, leaving 20 bases between the germline ends. The CDR3 spells CASSQLGVGRGLNEQFF. In DNA, the CDR3 is TGTGCCAGCAGCCAACTGGGGGTCGGGCGGGGCCTCAATGAGCAGTTCTTC.

This clone was seen repeatedly, ten times or more. The genes are TRBV6-1 and TRBJ2-2, with D possibly matching TRBD2 (6 bases). Germline V gene data show CDR1 as MNHNS and CDR2 as SASEGT. The CDR3 length is 16 residues. Trimming took off 8 bases at V and 4 bases at J, with 20 bases between the two ends. CDR3 loop: CASHPSLGEATGELFF. CDR3 DNA sequence: TGTGCCAGCCACCCTAGCTTGGGGGAGGCCACCGGGGAGCTGTTTTTT.

This chain links TRBV6-1 with TRBJ2-5, with 7 bases that match TRBD1. The V and J ends lost 6 bases and 5 bases, in that order; junction bases with no gene match: 9. Germline CDR1 MNHNS, CDR2 SASEGT. The CDR3 sequence is 14 residues long. CDR3 coding DNA: TGTGCCAGCAGAAGACAGGGCAGACGGGAGACCCAGTACTTC. This codes for CASRRQGRRETQYF.

This clone was recorded many times. The chain combines TRBV7-3 with TRBJ2-1; TRBD2 might be the D (5 bases). Trimming shortened V by 3 bases and J by 6 bases, and 15 bases separated the two germline ends. The CDR3 extends over 15 amino acids. Germline lookup yields CDR1 SGHTA and CDR2 FQGTGA. In DNA form, the CDR3 reads TGTGCCAGCAGCTTTTTGGTGGGAGAAGGCAATGAGCAGTTCTTC. It encodes CASSFLVGEGNEQFF. The whole variable domain, remainder taken from reference TRBV7-3 and TRBJ2-1, is GAGVSQTPSNKVTEKGKYVELRCDPISGHTALYWYRQSLGQGPEFLIYFQGTGAADDSGLPNDRFFAVRPEGSVSTLKIQRTERGDSAVYLCASSFLVGEGNEQFFGPGTRLTVL.

This clone was counted a few times. The chain carries TRBV6-1 and TRBJ2-7; 7 bases fit TRBD2. The CDR3 runs 16 residues. The V gene's germline CDR1 is MNHNS and CDR2 SASEGT. The J segment lost 7 bases and the V segment lost 0 bases, leaving 12 bases of the junction unmatched. Written as DNA, the CDR3 is TGTGCCAGCAGTGAAGCAGGGAGGGGTGGGCCGCGGGAGCAGTACTTC. Translating it yields CASSEAGRGGPREQYF.

This clone is labeled as large. The chain has TRBV11-3 and TRBJ2-7; D remains unclear. This CDR3 is built from 15 residues. Per the germline V gene, CDR1 is SGHNT and CDR2 is YENEEA. V lost 3 bases and J 0 bases, leaving 12 bases between the germline ends. CDR3 nucleotides: TGTGCCAGCAGCTTTCGACTCTGGAGCTCCTACGAGCAGTACTTC. This sequence encodes CASSFRLWSSYEQYF.

This clone was detected ten times or more. The CDR3 sequence: CASSWSGNQPQHF. Here the CDR3 DNA reads TGTGCCAGCAGTTGGAGTGGCAATCAGCCCCAGCATTTT. The chain employs TRBV5-5 and TRBJ1-5; no clear D gene. This CDR3 comprises 13 residues. The V gene lost 5 bases and the J gene lost 2 bases, with 8 bases spanning the gap. Germline V gene lookup returns CDR1 SGHKS and CDR2 YYEKEE (reference sequence).

This clone has only a few counts. The gene calls are TRBV6-1 and TRBJ2-7; either TRBD1 or TRBD2 may supply D (5 bases each). Germline values: CDR1 MNHNS, CDR2 SASEGT. This CDR3 spans 15 amino acids. Trimming shortened V by 8 bases and J by 2 bases, and 19 bases separated the two germline ends. CDR3 DNA sequence: TGTGCCAGCGCAGGAGGAACGGACACCCCCTACGAGCAGTACTTC. It translates to CASAGGTDTPYEQYF.

V is TRBV11-2 and J is TRBJ2-7; 7 nucleotides line up with TRBD2. The CDR3 consists of 14 residues. CDR1 and CDR2 from the germline V gene are SGHAT and FQNNGV. J lost 2 bases, V lost 6 bases, and 7 bases had no gene match. CDR3 sequence: CASRFREGTYEQYF. CDR3 bases: TGTGCCAGCAGGTTCAGGGAGGGGACCTACGAGCAGTACTTC.

CDR3 sequence reads: CASSLTGVSYEQYF. CDR3 bases: TGTGCCAGCAGCTTAACAGGGGTCTCCTACGAGCAGTACTTC. The V and J genes are TRBV7-2 and TRBJ2-7; 7 nucleotides align to TRBD1. This CDR3 is 14 amino acids long. Germline loops: CDR1 SGHTA, CDR2 FQGNSA. With 2 bases clipped from V and 0 bases from J, the junction kept 1 base outside the gene matches. The whole variable domain, remainder taken from reference TRBV7-2 and TRBJ2-7, is GAGVSQSPSNKVTEKGKDVELRCDPISGHTALYWYRQSLGQGLEFLIYFQGNSAPDKSGLPSDRFSAERTGGSVSTLTIQRTQQEDSAVYLCASSLTGVSYEQYFGPGTRLTVT.

The chain joins TRBV20-1 to TRBJ2-2, with D hard to call. The CDR3 totals 15 residues. Per the germline V gene, CDR1 is DFQATT and CDR2 is SNEGSKA (reference sequence). The V end lost 4 bases, the J end lost 3 bases, and 15 bases lay between the germline ends. The CDR3 region is CSAIPHNRHTGELFF. The CDR3 nucleotides are TGCAGTGCTATCCCCCACAACCGACACACCGGGGAGCTGTTTTTT.

This clone was counted at least ten times. At one end, the junction sequence differs from germline, possibly due to a read error. This sequence joins TRBV7-3 and TRBJ2-3, with a possible D match to TRBD1 (5 bases). The CDR3 extends over 12 amino acids. Per germline, CDR1 SGHTA and CDR2 FQGTGA. The DNA for the CDR3 is TGTGCCAGCAGCCCAGAGATGGGGCCGCTTTTTTTT. This sequence encodes CASSPEMGPLFF. Based on the CDR3 plus reference TRBV7-3 and TRBJ2-3, the full variable domain is GAGVSQTPSNKVTEKGKYVELRCDPISGHTALYWYRQSLGQGPEFLIYFQGTGAADDSGLPNDRFFAVRPEGSVSTLKIQRTERGDSAVYLCASSPEMGPLFFGPGTRLTVL.

This clone was seen many times. A much larger clone is a single base away; this may be a read error. This sample also contains other DNA sequences that code for the same CDR3. As DNA, the CDR3 is TGTGCCAGCAGGCCGACAGGGGTGAGCAATCAGCCCCAGCATTTC. Its protein product is CASRPTGVSNQPQHF. The chain uses TRBV2 and TRBJ1-5, with TRBD1 identical over 8 bases. The CDR3 length is 15 residues. The germline V gene encodes CDR1 SNHLY and CDR2 FYNNEI. Looking up the rest from reference TRBV2 and TRBJ1-5 gives the full variable domain: EPEVTQTPSHQVTQMGQEVILRCVPISNHLYFYWYRQILGQKVEFLVSFYNNEISEKSEIFDDQFSVERPDGSNFTLKIRSTKLEDSAMYFCASRPTGVSNQPQHFGDGTRLSIL.

In its sample, this clone ranks as large. V gene TRBV12-3 or TRBV12-4 combines with J gene TRBJ2-7; D not resolved. Deletions cut 5 bases from V and 0 bases from J, with 5 bases between. The CDR3 is 12 amino acids. CDR3 amino acids: CASSHSSYEQYF. The CDR3 region has the DNA TGTGCCAGCAGTCACAGCTCCTACGAGCAGTACTTC.

By share of the sample, this clone is medium-sized (0.01 to 0.1%). This chain links TRBV30 with TRBJ2-3; a possible D gene is TRBD2 (6 bases). The CDR3 spans 12 residues. The ends were cut back, 2 bases at V and 3 bases at J, with 6 bases in the middle. Germline CDR1 GTSNPN, CDR2 SVGIG (reference sequence). CDR3 residues: CAWSRGTDTQYF. CDR3 DNA: TGTGCCTGGAGTCGGGGGACAGATACGCAGTATTTT.

This clone was counted between two and nine times. V usage is TRBV25-1 and J usage is TRBJ2-7, with 7 bases aligning to TRBD2. This CDR3 is built from 16 residues. J lost 3 bases, V lost 5 bases, and 13 bases had no gene match. Germline lookup yields CDR1 MGHDK and CDR2 SYGVNS. CDR3 amino acids: CASSSLELQRGYEQYF. The CDR3 DNA follows: TGTGCCAGCAGTTCCCTTGAATTGCAGCGGGGCTACGAGCAGTACTTC.

Judged by abundance, this clone is medium-sized (0.01 to 0.1%). CDR3 loop: CATFQGTGGRTSGGYTF. The CDR3 nucleotides are TGTGCCACATTCCAAGGGACAGGGGGACGAACGAGCGGTGGCTACACCTTC. The genes are TRBV6-1 and TRBJ1-2, with TRBD1 matching over 11 bases. This CDR3 is built from 17 residues. With 10 bases clipped from V and 7 bases from J, the junction kept 20 bases outside the gene matches. From germline, CDR1 is MNHNS and CDR2 SASEGT.

This clone was counted between two and nine times. The chain employs TRBV6-1 and TRBJ2-1; D might be TRBD2 (5 bases). This CDR3 is built from 12 residues. Per the germline V gene, CDR1 is MNHNS and CDR2 is SASEGT. V lost 10 bases and J 7 bases, leaving 14 bases between the germline ends. CDR3 nucleotide sequence: TGTGCCACTCAAACTAGGGATAATGAGCAGTTCTTC. This gives the protein CATQTRDNEQFF.

This clone was seen repeatedly, ten times or more. V and J are TRBV30 and TRBJ2-2; D is possibly TRBD2 (6 bases). The CDR3 consists of 14 residues. The germline CDR1 and CDR2 sequences are GTSNPN and SVGIG (reference sequence). Trimming removed 7 bases from V and 5 bases from J, with 17 bases in between. The CDR3 reads CASTRDGGTGELFF. The CDR3 bases are TGTGCCTCCACCCGGGACGGAGGGACCGGGGAGCTGTTTTTT.

The chain links TRBV20-1 to TRBJ2-1, with D uncertain. Trimming stripped 2 bases from V and 7 bases from J, with 9 bases between. This CDR3 comprises 12 residues. Germline CDR1 DFQATT, CDR2 SNEGSKA (reference sequence). CDR3 region: CSARIMGNEQFF. CDR3 coding DNA: TGCAGTGCTAGAATAATGGGAAATGAGCAGTTCTTC.

This clone was observed many times. The chain joins TRBV6-1 to TRBJ2-3; 7 bases are shared with TRBD1. V trimming: 7 bases; J trimming: 3 bases; junction bases outside the gene matches: 7. CDR1 and CDR2 (germline): MNHNS, SASEGT. The CDR3 contains 14 residues. The CDR3 loop is CASTDRVGTDTQYF. Here the CDR3 DNA reads TGTGCCAGCACCGACAGGGTTGGGACAGATACGCAGTATTTT.

This clone appeared a few times. This may come from a read error, since a much larger clone is one base off. Other DNA sequences within the sample encode an identical CDR3. This chain links TRBV28 with TRBJ2-1, with a weak D call TRBD1 (6 bases). V gave up 7 bases and J gave up 7 bases, with 14 bases separating them. CDR1 is MDHEN and CDR2 is SYDVKM in the germline V gene. The CDR3 length is 13 residues. CDR3 sequence: CASIKTGANEQFF. CDR3 nucleotide sequence: TGTGCCAGCATCAAGACAGGAGCAAATGAGCAGTTCTTC.

This clone was detected only a few times. This chain joins TRBV6-1 and TRBJ2-7, with a tentative D call TRBD2 (6 bases). The germline V and J ends were trimmed by 5 bases and 3 bases, with 23 bases remaining between them. This CDR3 spans 17 amino acids. CDR1 MNHNS and CDR2 SASEGT come from the germline V gene. The CDR3 nucleotides are TGTGCCAGCAGTCGAACCGGGTTGGTGGCGGGGAACTACGAGCAGTACTTC. Protein product: CASSRTGLVAGNYEQYF.

This clone was recorded only once. The rearrangement joins TRBV20-1 to TRBJ2-2, with TRBD2 identical over 10 bases. The CDR3 runs to 19 residues. Germline CDR1 reads DFQATT; CDR2 reads SNEGSKA (reference sequence). With 1 base clipped from V and 5 bases from J, the junction kept 16 bases outside the gene matches. The CDR3 DNA is TGCAGTGCTAGAGCCTCTTTTAAGTCTAGCGGGAGTTTTACCGGGGAGCTGTTTTTT. Translated: CSARASFKSSGSFTGELFF.

Many counts were recorded for this clone. The CDR3, as DNA: TGTGCCAGTAGGGACAGGAGCCGCGGCAATACGCAGTATTTT. It specifies CASRDRSRGNTQYF. V gene TRBV19 combines with J gene TRBJ2-3; the match to TRBD1 covers 7 bases. With 6 bases clipped from V and 7 bases from J, the junction kept 10 bases outside the gene matches. The CDR3 runs 14 residues. The germline V gene has CDR1 LNHDA and CDR2 SQIVND (reference sequence).

The chain is built from TRBV28 and TRBJ2-7; D might be TRBD1 (6 bases). V lost 7 bases to trimming and J lost 3 bases, with 13 bases between them. This CDR3 is built from 13 residues. Germline V gene sequence: CDR1 MDHEN, CDR2 SYDVKM. CDR3: CASTRDTYYEQYF. The CDR3 coding sequence is TGTGCCAGCACTCGGGACACCTACTACGAGCAGTACTTC.

V and J are TRBV30 and TRBJ2-7, with TRBD2 matching over 11 bases. Germline trimming cut 5 bases from V and 6 bases from J; bases unmatched to any gene: 3. The CDR3 extends over 12 amino acids. The germline CDR1 and CDR2 sequences are GTSNPN and SVGIG (reference sequence). CDR3 in amino acids: CAWATSGVEQYF. CDR3 DNA: TGTGCCTGGGCGACTAGCGGGGTCGAGCAGTACTTC.